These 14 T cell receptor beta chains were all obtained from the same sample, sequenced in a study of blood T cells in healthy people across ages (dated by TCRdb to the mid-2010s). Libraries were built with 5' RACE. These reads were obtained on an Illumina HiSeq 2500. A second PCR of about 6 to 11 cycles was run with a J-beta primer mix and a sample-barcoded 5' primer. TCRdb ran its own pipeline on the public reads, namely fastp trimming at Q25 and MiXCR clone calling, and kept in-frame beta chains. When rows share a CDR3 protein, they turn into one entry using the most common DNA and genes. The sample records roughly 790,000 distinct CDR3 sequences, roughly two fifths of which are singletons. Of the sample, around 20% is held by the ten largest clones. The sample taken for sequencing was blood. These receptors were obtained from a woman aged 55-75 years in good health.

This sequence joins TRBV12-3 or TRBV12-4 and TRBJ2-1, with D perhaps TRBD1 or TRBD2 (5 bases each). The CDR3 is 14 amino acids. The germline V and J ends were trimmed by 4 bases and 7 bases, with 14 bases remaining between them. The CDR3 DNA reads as TGTGCCAGCAGTTCCGTGGGGGTTGGAAATGAGCAGTTCTTC. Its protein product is CASSSVGVGNEQFF.

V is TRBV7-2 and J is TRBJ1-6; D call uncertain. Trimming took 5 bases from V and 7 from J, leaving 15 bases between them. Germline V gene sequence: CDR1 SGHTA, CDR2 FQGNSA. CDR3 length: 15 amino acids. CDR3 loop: CASSPRHPQNSPLHF. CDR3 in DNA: TGTGCCAGCAGCCCCCGACACCCACAGAATTCACCCCTCCACTTT.

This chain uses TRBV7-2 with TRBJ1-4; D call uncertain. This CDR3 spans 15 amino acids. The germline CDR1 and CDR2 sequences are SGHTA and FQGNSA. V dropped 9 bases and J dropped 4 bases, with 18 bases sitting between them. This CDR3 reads CARRDLGQLNEKLFF. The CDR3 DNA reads TGTGCCAGGAGAGACCTAGGGCAGCTTAATGAAAAACTGTTTTTT.

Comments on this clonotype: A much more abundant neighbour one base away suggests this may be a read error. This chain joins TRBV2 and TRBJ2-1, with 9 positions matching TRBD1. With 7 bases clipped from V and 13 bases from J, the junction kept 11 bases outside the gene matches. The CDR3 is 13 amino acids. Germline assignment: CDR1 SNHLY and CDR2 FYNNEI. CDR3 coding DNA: TGTGCCAGCACGACAGGGGGAGTAGAGACCCAGTTCTTC. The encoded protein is CASTTGGVETQFF.

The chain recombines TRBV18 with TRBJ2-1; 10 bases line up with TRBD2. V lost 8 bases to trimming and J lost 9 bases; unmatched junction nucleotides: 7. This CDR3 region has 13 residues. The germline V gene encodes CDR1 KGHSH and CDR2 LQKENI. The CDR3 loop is CASLGLAGVEQFF. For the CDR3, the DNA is TGTGCCAGCCTCGGGCTAGCGGGAGTTGAGCAGTTCTTC. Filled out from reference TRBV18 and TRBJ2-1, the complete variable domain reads NAGVMQNPRHLVRRRGQEARLRCSPMKGHSHVYWYRQLPEEGLKFMVYLQKENIIDESGMPKERFSAEFPKEGPSILRIQQVVRGDSAAYFCASLGLAGVEQFFGPGTRLTVL.

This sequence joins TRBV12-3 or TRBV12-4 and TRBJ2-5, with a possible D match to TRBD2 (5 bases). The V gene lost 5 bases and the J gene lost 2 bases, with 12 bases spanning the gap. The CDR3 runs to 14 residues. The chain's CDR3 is CASSHPGSQETQYF. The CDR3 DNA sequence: TGTGCCAGCAGTCACCCGGGATCACAAGAGACCCAGTACTTC.

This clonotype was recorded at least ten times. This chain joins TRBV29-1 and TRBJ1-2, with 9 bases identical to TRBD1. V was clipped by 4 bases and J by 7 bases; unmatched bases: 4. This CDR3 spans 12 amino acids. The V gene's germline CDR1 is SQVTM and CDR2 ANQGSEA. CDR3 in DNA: TGCAGCGTTGGACAGGGGGACGGTGGCTACACCTTC. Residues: CSVGQGDGGYTF.

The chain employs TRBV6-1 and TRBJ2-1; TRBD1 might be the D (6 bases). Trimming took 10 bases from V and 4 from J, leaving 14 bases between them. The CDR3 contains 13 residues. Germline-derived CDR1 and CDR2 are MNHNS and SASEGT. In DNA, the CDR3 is TGTGCCAATATGGACAGCCAGTACAATGAGCAGTTCTTC. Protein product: CANMDSQYNEQFF.

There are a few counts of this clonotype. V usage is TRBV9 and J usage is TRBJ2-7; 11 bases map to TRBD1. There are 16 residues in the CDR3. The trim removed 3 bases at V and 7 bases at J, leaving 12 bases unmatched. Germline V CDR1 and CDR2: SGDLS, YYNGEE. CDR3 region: CASSDDLGTGGDEQYF. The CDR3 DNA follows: TGTGCCAGCAGCGACGACCTTGGGACAGGGGGAGATGAGCAGTACTTC.

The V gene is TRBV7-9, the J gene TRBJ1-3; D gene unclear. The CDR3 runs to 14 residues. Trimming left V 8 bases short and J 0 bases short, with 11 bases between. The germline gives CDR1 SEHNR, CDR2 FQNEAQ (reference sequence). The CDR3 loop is CASGISSSGNTIYF. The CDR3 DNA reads TGTGCCAGCGGCATCAGTAGCTCTGGAAACACCATATATTTT.

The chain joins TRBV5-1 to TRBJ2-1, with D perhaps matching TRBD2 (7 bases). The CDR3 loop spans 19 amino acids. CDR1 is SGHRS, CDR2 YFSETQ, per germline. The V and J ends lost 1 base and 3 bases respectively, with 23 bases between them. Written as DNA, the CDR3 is TGCGCCAGCAGCTTGTACCGACCTCCCCCGGGGGGCAACTACAATGAGCAGTTCTTC. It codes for CASSLYRPPPGGNYNEQFF.

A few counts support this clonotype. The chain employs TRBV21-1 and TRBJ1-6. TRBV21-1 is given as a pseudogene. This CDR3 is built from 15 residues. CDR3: CASRPKAQTRSPLHF. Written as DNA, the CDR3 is TGTGCCAGCAGGCCCAAGGCACAGACCAGATCACCCCTCCACTTT.

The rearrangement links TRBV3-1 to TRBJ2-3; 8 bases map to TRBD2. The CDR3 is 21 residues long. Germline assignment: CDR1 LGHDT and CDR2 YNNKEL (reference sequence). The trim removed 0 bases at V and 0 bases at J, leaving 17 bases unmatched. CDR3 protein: CASSQDPMGSSGWTSTDTQYF. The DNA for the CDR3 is TGTGCCAGCAGCCAAGATCCGATGGGGTCTAGCGGGTGGACTAGCACAGATACGCAGTATTTT.

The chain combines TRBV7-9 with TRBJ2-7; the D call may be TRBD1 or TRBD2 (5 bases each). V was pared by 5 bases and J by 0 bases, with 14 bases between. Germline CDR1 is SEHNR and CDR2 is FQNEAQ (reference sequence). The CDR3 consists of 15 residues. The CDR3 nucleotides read TGTGCCAGCAGCCAGGGCGCAGGGAGCTCCTACGAGCAGTACTTC. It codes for CASSQGAGSSYEQYF.